These 8 T cell receptor beta chains came from one sample sequenced in a study of Graves' ophthalmopathy and Graves' hyperthyroidism. Investigators amplified TCR beta CDR3 regions from RNA transcripts. HTBI-primed first-round RT-PCR preceded second-round multiplex PCR. TCRdb processed the multiplex PCR reads anew with MiXCR; each CDR3 protein has one entry. The profile shows over a million distinct CDR3 sequences, roughly two fifths of them singletons. The specimen was peripheral blood or thyroid tissue (not recorded which). Receptors were obtained from an adult man with Graves' hyperthyroidism.

The J gene is TRBJ2-2, the V gene TRBV9; D gene uncertain. The V gene's germline CDR1 is SGDLS and CDR2 YYNGEE. Between the trimmed V and J ends, which lost 3 bases and 12 bases, there was a span of 15 bases. The CDR3 runs to 13 residues. The CDR3: CASSDRLVSKLFF. The CDR3 DNA sequence: TGTGCCAGCAGCGACCGACTTGTTTCGAAGCTGTTTTTT.

The CDR3 nucleotides read TGTGCCAGTGGTTTCAACAGGGGGGTCGAGCAGTACTTC. Amino acids: CASGFNRGVEQYF. The chain is built from TRBV19 and TRBJ2-7; TRBD1 matches at 8 bases. Germline V gene sequence: CDR1 LNHDA, CDR2 SQIVND (reference sequence). The CDR3 is made up of 13 amino acids. J was trimmed by 6 bases and V by 8 bases; bases with no gene match: 9.

The sample holds many counts of this clonotype. The genes are TRBV7-9 and TRBJ1-1; D unresolved. CDR3 length: 13 amino acids. Germline V gives CDR1 SEHNR, CDR2 FQNEAQ (reference sequence). V was clipped by 4 bases and J by 0 bases, with 6 bases between them. The CDR3 DNA is TGTGCCAGCAGCTCCGGGGTGAACACTGAAGCTTTCTTT. It translates to CASSSGVNTEAFF. Full variable domain (rest looked up from reference TRBV7-9 and TRBJ1-1): DTGVSQNPRHKITKRGQNVTFRCDPISEHNRLYWYRQTLGQGPEFLTYFQNEAQLEKSRLLSDRFSAERPKGSFSTLEIQRTEQGDSAMYLCASSSGVNTEAFFGQGTRLTVV.

Turning to this clonotype: At one of its ends the junction is not consistent with the germline gene, which may arise from a read error. V gene TRBV7-3 combines with J gene TRBJ2-6; D is uncertain. The germline V gene has CDR1 SGHTA and CDR2 FQGTGA. This CDR3 has 10 residues. CDR3 in DNA: TGTGCCAGCAGCTTAGGAGTTGAAGCTTTC. Translating it yields CASSLGVEAF. The entire variable domain, with the rest obtained from reference TRBV7-3 and TRBJ2-6, is as follows: GAGVSQTPSNKVTEKGKYVELRCDPISGHTALYWYRQSLGQGPEFLIYFQGTGAADDSGLPNDRFFAVRPEGSVSTLKIQRTERGDSAVYLCASSLGVEAFGAGSRLTVL.

In this sample, this clonotype turned up many times. This chain connects TRBV7-2 to TRBJ2-7, with 7 bases fitting TRBD1. From germline, CDR1 is SGHTA and CDR2 FQGNSA. The trim removed 2 bases at V and 7 bases at J, leaving 8 bases unmatched. The CDR3 is made up of 14 amino acids. CDR3 sequence reads: CASSLRQGEQEQYF. The CDR3, as DNA: TGTGCCAGCAGCTTACGACAGGGAGAACAAGAGCAGTACTTC.

This clonotype was seen more than once but under ten times. V is TRBV6-5 and J is TRBJ2-5; possibly TRBD2 for D (5 bases). V was clipped by 1 base and J by 5 bases, with 14 bases between them. Germline V CDR1 and CDR2: MNHEY, SVGAGI. The CDR3 loop spans 15 amino acids. The CDR3 nucleotides read TGTGCCAGCAGTTACTGGACTTCACCGGGGGAGACCCAGTACTTC. This sequence encodes CASSYWTSPGETQYF.

In this sample, this clonotype turned up once. It may be a read error: a sequence one base away is much more abundant. V usage is TRBV19 and J usage is TRBJ2-5; D is ambiguous. V dropped 6 bases and J dropped 1 base, with 12 bases sitting between them. CDR1 is LNHDA, CDR2 SQIVND, per germline (reference sequence). The CDR3 spans 14 residues. CDR3 region: CASSLRHGQETQYF. The DNA for the CDR3 is TGTGCCAGTAGCTTACGGCACGGCCAAGAGACCCAGTACTTC.

J is TRBJ1-2 and V is TRBV6-5; D is possibly TRBD1 (6 bases). CDR3 length: 14 amino acids. Trimming cost V 2 bases and J 1 base, with 8 bases left between them. CDR1 is MNHEY and CDR2 is SVGAGI in the germline V gene. CDR3 nucleotide sequence: TGTGCCAGCAGTTACGGACAGAATAACTATGGCTACACCTTC. Translation: CASSYGQNNYGYTF.